This is a list of T cell receptor beta chains from one sample in a study of blood T cell repertoires in COVID-19. The data were produced by immunoSEQ multiplex PCR, yet TCRdb's version contains in-frame clones alone and is incomplete. Among some 75,000 clones listed, 65% to 85% were seen once. The specimen sequenced was peripheral blood. All receptors derive from a man aged 50 to 59 with COVID-19, enrolled during active disease. Each CDR3 is given with its conserved first and last residue. The D gene is left open where the match is weak. The size entry is marked missing in some rows and otherwise reads once, few, many or a size class.

>TRBD2|TRBV5-1|TRBJ2-7|NA
TGCGCCAGCAGCCTGGGTACTAGCGGCTCCTACGAGCAGTACTTC
CASSLGTSGSYEQYF
>NA|TRBV2|TRBJ2-4|NA
TGTGCCAGCAGTTTCCAGGTTGTAGCCAAAAACATTCAGTACTTC
CASSFQVVAKNIQYF
>TRBD1|TRBV4-3|TRBJ2-1|many
TGCGCCAGCAGCCGGACAGGGGGTCACAATGAGCAGTTCTTC
CASSRTGGHNEQFF
>TRBD1|TRBV29-1|TRBJ1-3|NA
TGCAGCGTCACCTCACGGCAGGGGGGCTCTGGAAACACCATATATTTT
CSVTSRQGGSGNTIYF
>TRBD2|TRBV19|TRBJ2-4|NA
TGTGCCAGTAGTATCGCAGGGGGACTAGCGGGAAGTCCCAAAAACATTCAGTACTTC
CASSIAGGLAGSPKNIQYF
>NA|TRBV19|TRBJ1-1|NA
TGTGCCAGTAGTCAACAGATCAGGACTGAAGCTTTCTTT
CASSQQIRTEAFF
>TRBD2|TRBV5-4|TRBJ2-1|once
TGTGCCAGCAGCTTGATTGAAGCGGGAGAGGGTGAGCAGTTCTTC
CASSLIEAGEGEQFF
>TRBD1|TRBV5-1|TRBJ2-3|NA
TGCGCCACTTTTCCCGGGACAGGGGGCACAGATACGCAGTATTTT
CATFPGTGGTDTQYF
>TRBD2|TRBV3-1/TRBV3-2|TRBJ2-2|NA
TGTGCCAGCAGCAGAGGGACTAGCGGATACACCGGGGAGCTGTTTTTT
CASSRGTSGYTGELFF
>NA|TRBV7-9|TRBJ2-1|NA
TGTGCCAGCAGCTTAGCAGGGGAGGATGAGCAGTTCTTC
CASSLAGEDEQFF
>NA|TRBV30|TRBJ1-4|once
TGTGCCTGGAGTGAGCGTCTAAATGAAAAACTGTTTTTT
CAWSERLNEKLFF
>TRBD1|TRBV6-4|TRBJ2-2|many
TGTGCCAGCAGCCTAAGACAGGGGGCCGGGGAGCTGTTTTTT
CASSLRQGAGELFF
>NA|TRBV1|TRBJ2-7|NA
TGCACCAGCAGCCCCCCAAGACTAGCGGATTTATACTACGAGCAGTACTTC
CTSSPPRLADLYYEQYF
>TRBD2|TRBV5-1|TRBJ2-7|NA
TGCGCCAGCAGCAGCCTAGCGGGAGGTGCCTACGAGCAGTACTTC
CASSSLAGGAYEQYF
>NA|TRBV6-4|TRBJ1-6|NA
TGTGCCAGCAGTGACTCGAGGCAGGGTAATTCACCCCTCCACTTT
CASSDSRQGNSPLHF
>NA|TRBV12-3/TRBV12-4|TRBJ2-1|NA
TGTGCCAGCAGGCCACGGGGGAATGAGCAGTTCTTC
CASRPRGNEQFF
>NA|TRBV6-5|TRBJ1-6|NA
TGTGCCAGCACGGACAGCTATAATTCACCCCTCCACTTT
CASTDSYNSPLHF
>TRBD1|TRBV9|TRBJ1-3|NA
TGTGCCAGCAGCGTCACAGGGGCGGTCGGAAACACCATATATTTT
CASSVTGAVGNTIYF
>NA|TRBV28|TRBJ2-1|NA
TGTGCCAGCAGCCTTATACCAGGTGTGAATGAGCAGTTCTTC
CASSLIPGVNEQFF
>NA|TRBV28|TRBJ1-1|NA
TGTGCAAATAGGGGGACTGAAGCTTTCTTT
CANRGTEAFF
>NA|TRBV12-3/TRBV12-4|TRBJ1-2|NA
TGTGCCAGCCGCCTGCGGGGGGCGGGCTACACCTTC
CASRLRGAGYTF
>TRBD2|TRBV9|TRBJ2-5|NA
TGTGCCAGCAGCACCCGACTAGCGGGAGGCTTGGAGACCCAGTACTTC
CASSTRLAGGLETQYF
>NA|TRBV10-3|TRBJ1-5|NA
TGTGCCATCAGTCGGACACAGCAGATCGATCAGCCCCAGCATTTT
CAISRTQQIDQPQHF
>TRBD1|TRBV28|TRBJ1-1|NA
TGTGCCAGCAGTGTAGGGGACAGGGGATACACTGAAGCTTTCTTT
CASSVGDRGYTEAFF
>TRBD1|TRBV19|TRBJ1-5|NA
TGTGCCAGTAGTATTGGGACAGACAATCAGCCCCAGCATTTT
CASSIGTDNQPQHF
>NA|TRBV6-6|TRBJ2-7|NA
TGTGCCAGCACCACCTTCCCAAGTAGCTCCTACGAGCAGTACTTC
CASTTFPSSSYEQYF
>TRBD2|TRBV27|TRBJ2-7|NA
TGTGCCAGCAGCCCCCGGGGGGGGGCGGGCGAGCAGTACTTC
CASSPRGGAGEQYF
>NA|TRBV4-1|TRBJ1-3|NA
TGCGCCAGCAGCAGGGTCTTAGGGGCCGGTGGAAACACCATATATTTT
CASSRVLGAGGNTIYF
>TRBD1|TRBV7-2|TRBJ1-4|NA
TGTGCCAGCAGCTTCGACAGGGGGCGAGGTGAAAAACTGTTTTTT
CASSFDRGRGEKLFF
>NA|TRBV9|TRBJ1-1|NA
TGTGCCAGCAGGCCAGGGGCAGAGAACACTGAAGCTTTCTTT
CASRPGAENTEAFF
>TRBD2|TRBV7-8|TRBJ2-1|NA
TGTGCCAGCAGCTTAGGGGCGGGAGCGAGCAATGAGCAGTTCTTC
CASSLGAGASNEQFF
>NA|TRBV6-4|TRBJ1-1|NA
TGTGCCAGCAGTGGAGGACAGCCCTCAGTCACTGAAGCTTTCTTT
CASSGGQPSVTEAFF
>TRBD1|TRBV2|TRBJ2-7|NA
TGTGCCAGCAACAACCCACAGGGGGCAGACTACGAGCAGTACTTC
CASNNPQGADYEQYF
>NA|TRBV5-6|TRBJ1-4|NA
TGTGCCAGCAGCTCGGACCTCTCAGGGGAGGGCGAAAAACTGTTTTTT
CASSSDLSGEGEKLFF
>TRBD1|TRBV2|TRBJ1-3|NA
TGTGCCAGCACTATAGATGACAGGGTGAGAGGAAACACCATATATTTT
CASTIDDRVRGNTIYF
>TRBD1|TRBV10-3|TRBJ1-4|NA
TGTGCCATCAGTGAGTCGAAGGGGGCGCAGGAAAAACTGTTTTTT
CAISESKGAQEKLFF
>TRBD1|TRBV24-1|TRBJ2-1|NA
TGTGCCACCAGTGATTTGAGGACAGGGGAGTACAATGAGCAGTTCTTC
CATSDLRTGEYNEQFF
>NA|TRBV6-5|TRBJ1-1|once
TGTGCCAGCAGTTACGGCGGACAGACGGGACGGGCTTTCTTT
CASSYGGQTGRAFF
>TRBD2|TRBV9|TRBJ2-1|NA
TGTGCCAGCAGCGTGGCACTAGCGGGATACAATGAGCAGTTCTTC
CASSVALAGYNEQFF
>TRBD2|TRBV5-1|TRBJ2-1|NA
TGCGCCAGCAGCGAATTTAGTTCCGGGACTAGCGGGAGCAATGAGCAGTTCTTC
CASSEFSSGTSGSNEQFF
>NA|TRBV21-1|TRBJ2-1|NA
TGTGCCAGCAGCACAGGGAACTTCTCCTACAATGAGCAGTTCTTC
CASSTGNFSYNEQFF
>NA|TRBV6-2/TRBV6-3|TRBJ1-2|few
TGTGCCAGCAGTCCGGACACCGTTTATGGCTACACCTTC
CASSPDTVYGYTF
>NA|TRBV28|TRBJ2-7|once
TGTGCCAGCAGTTTTAATTTCCAGGTCCACGAGCAGTACTTC
CASSFNFQVHEQYF
>NA|TRBV20-1|TRBJ1-2|NA
TGCAGTGCTAGTCCGCGAGAAGACTATGGCTACACCTTC
CSASPREDYGYTF
>TRBD1|TRBV12-3/TRBV12-4|TRBJ1-2|NA
TGTGCCAGCATTAAACCGGGACAGTATGGCTACACCTTC
CASIKPGQYGYTF
>TRBD1|TRBV18|TRBJ2-1|NA
TGTGCCAGCTCAGCTGGGGGACAGGCCTACAATGAGCAGTTCTTC
CASSAGGQAYNEQFF
>TRBD1|TRBV5-4|TRBJ2-3|once
TGTGCCAGCAGCAATCACGGGACAGGGATAGATACGCAGTATTTT
CASSNHGTGIDTQYF
>NA|TRBV21-1|TRBJ2-7|once
TGTGCCAGCACCTCAAGGGGACAGGATCACTTCTACGAGCAGTACTTC
CASTSRGQDHFYEQYF
>NA|TRBV19|TRBJ2-3|NA
TGTGCCAGTATGCGTAGCGCCTCTAGCACAGATACGCAGTATTTT
CASMRSASSTDTQYF
>NA|TRBV6-2/TRBV6-3|TRBJ2-1|NA
TGTGCCAGCAGTTACCCAAAACGACTAGAGGGGTCCTACAATGAGCAGTTCTTC
CASSYPKRLEGSYNEQFF
>NA|TRBV30|TRBJ1-2|NA
TGTGCCTGGAGTCCCTACCCGACAGGAGCCGGCTACACCTTC
CAWSPYPTGAGYTF